The subject of this entry is one TCR beta chain. What it binds is not known. This sample is part of a study of cytomegalovirus exposure and HLA in healthy donors. Study context: Falling in the Caucasian-associated ancestry cluster were about 80% of around 370 genotyped donors.

The PCR contained 60 Vbeta and 13 Jbeta primers. Only in-frame clones appear in the TCRdb table, and some are missing; sequencing was by immunoSEQ multiplex PCR. The table records under 250,000 clones, over 75% of them present only once. Healthy bone marrow donors made up the donor group. Each donor was nominally healthy when sampled (though unrecorded immune exposures were likely). This CDR3 comprises 13 residues. The germline gives CDR1 SGHVS, CDR2 FNYEAQ. The ends were cut back, 5 bases at V and 1 base at J, with 8 bases in the middle. Study-level points and caveats: Being indistinguishable, some V segments were excluded, TRBV6-2 and TRBV6-3 among them.

Input material: PBMCs. The TCR comes from a woman between 50 and 59 years old in good health and CMV-seropositive. The chain links TRBV7-6 to TRBJ1-1; D is uncertain. The CDR3 here is CASSPVWNTEAFF. CDR3 DNA sequence: TGTGCCAGCAGCCCCGTGTGGAACACTGAAGCTTTCTTT.